This TCR beta chain was observed in a study of cytomegalovirus exposure and HLA in healthy donors. Study outcomes and limitations: The presence/absence work took it that sequencing depth was about the same across donors.

The germline CDR1 and CDR2 sequences are SGHNT and YYREEE (reference sequence). Trimming cost V 6 bases and J 5 bases, with 20 bases left between them. The CDR3 covers 15 residues. PCR used 60 Vbeta primers and 13 Jbeta primers. The table came from immunoSEQ multiplex PCR; TCRdb's copy has only in-frame clones and leaves some out. The sample shows tens of thousands of clones, about 66% of them seen only once. Notes on this clone: As yet, its antigen is unknown.

This chain uses TRBV5-4 with TRBJ1-1; a possible D gene is TRBD1 (5 bases). Material for sequencing was PBMCs. The TCR originated in a boy aged 5-17 years in good health and CMV-seropositive. DNA for the CDR3: TGTGCCAGCAACGCCCGGGCCGGGGGGGGTACTGAAGCTTTCTTT. This encodes CASNARAGGGTEAFF.